The 25 T cell receptor beta chains listed next were all sequenced from one sample in a study of T cells after yellow fever vaccination (dated by TCRdb to about 2019). Libraries were constructed by 5' RACE. The data were produced on an Illumina HiSeq 2500. In-frame beta chains were kept once TCRdb had trimmed the public reads at Q25 with fastp and called clones with MiXCR. Each record represents a unique CDR3 protein, reported with the most common genes and DNA among its rows. The sample table lists 400,000 to 650,000 distinct CDR3 sequences, roughly a fifth of them with a count of one. About 16% of the sample comes from the top ten. According to the study, the label for this sample's treatment or condition signals: live attenuated yellow fever vaccine strain. Material: PBMCs, obtained less than 25 days after the first yellow fever vaccination. These receptor sequences come from a young man who received the YFV17D yellow fever vaccine.

The chain recombines TRBV12-5 with TRBJ1-6, with D perhaps TRBD1 (5 bases). The CDR3 totals 14 residues. The germline gives CDR1 LGHNT, CDR2 FRNRAP. Between the trimmed V and J ends, which lost 1 base and 9 bases, there was a span of 10 bases. As DNA, the CDR3 is TGTGCTAGTGGTTTGGAGGGCGGGGGTTCACCCCTCCACTTT. Its translation is CASGLEGGGSPLHF.

This clonotype was picked up a small number of times. The chain uses TRBV3-1 and TRBJ1-5; D not certain. Germline loops: CDR1 LGHDT, CDR2 YNNKEL (reference sequence). The CDR3 contains 14 residues. V lost 0 bases and J lost 4, with 7 bases in between. The CDR3: CASSQDGGNQPQHF. The DNA of the CDR3 is TGTGCCAGCAGCCAAGACGGTGGGAATCAGCCCCAGCATTTT.

The V call is TRBV11-2, the J call TRBJ2-3; 9 bases fit TRBD1. The CDR3 is 16 residues long. The germline V gene has CDR1 SGHAT and CDR2 FQNNGV. With 8 bases clipped from V and 4 bases from J, the junction kept 13 bases outside the gene matches. The CDR3 DNA sequence: TGTGCCAGCCAGAGAGTCCGGGACAGGGAACCAGATACGCAGTATTTT. Translation gives CASQRVRDREPDTQYF.

This clonotype was observed a few times. CDR3 DNA sequence: TGCGCCAGCGGGAACAGGGGGCTAAAAGATACGCAGTATTTT. It yields the protein CASGNRGLKDTQYF. The rearrangement joins TRBV4-1 to TRBJ2-3; 9 nucleotides line up with TRBD1. Germline-derived CDR1 and CDR2 are MGHRA and YSYEKL. This CDR3 contains 14 residues. The V segment lost 8 bases and the J segment 5 bases; nucleotides outside the gene matches: 8.

This sequence joins TRBV6-5 and TRBJ1-1, with TRBD1 identical over 8 bases. J was trimmed by 2 bases and V by 2 bases; bases with no gene match: 7. Per germline, CDR1 MNHEY and CDR2 SVGAGI. This CDR3 contains 16 residues. The CDR3 region is CASSYRTGRSNTEAFF. The CDR3 DNA sequence: TGTGCCAGCAGTTACCGGACAGGGAGGTCAAACACTGAAGCTTTCTTT.

J is TRBJ2-1 and V is TRBV7-9; tentative D call: TRBD1 (5 bases). Trimming cost V 4 bases and J 9 bases, with 16 bases left between them. The CDR3 is made up of 14 amino acids. Per germline, CDR1 SEHNR and CDR2 FQNEAQ (reference sequence). Here the CDR3 reads CASSSPFRVSEQFF. CDR3 sequence (DNA): TGTGCCAGCAGCTCGCCATTCAGGGTGAGTGAGCAGTTCTTC.

CDR3 bases: TGTGCCATCAGTGCAGGGACTGGCAACGACTACACCTTC. Its protein is CAISAGTGNDYTF. The chain is built from TRBV10-3 and TRBJ1-2, with a possible D match to TRBD1 (5 bases). Deletions cut 4 bases from V and 10 bases from J, with 16 bases between. The CDR3 sequence is 13 residues long. The germline V gene encodes CDR1 ENHRY and CDR2 SYGVKD.

This clonotype was detected a few times. The CDR3 here is CAISKQGVPDEQYF. CDR3 coding DNA: TGTGCCATCAGCAAACAGGGGGTCCCCGACGAGCAGTACTTC. The chain employs TRBV10-3 and TRBJ2-7, with 8 bases lining up with TRBD1. Germline lookup yields CDR1 ENHRY and CDR2 SYGVKD. This CDR3 is built from 14 residues. The trim removed 6 bases at V and 5 bases at J, leaving 9 bases unmatched.

This rearrangement joins TRBV2 to TRBJ1-1; D may be TRBD1 (6 bases). Germline CDR1 SNHLY, CDR2 FYNNEI. V was pared by 4 bases and J by 11 bases, with 14 bases between. The CDR3 consists of 12 residues. The CDR3 reads CASSGRTQGAFF. The CDR3 DNA sequence: TGTGCCAGCAGTGGCAGGACCCAGGGGGCTTTCTTT.

The V gene is TRBV30, the J gene TRBJ2-3; possible D gene TRBD2, 7 bases. CDR3 length equals 14 residues. V shed 4 bases and J shed 6 bases, with 17 bases lying between them. Germline V lookup: CDR1 GTSNPN, CDR2 SVGIG (reference sequence). CDR3 residues: CAWIRGAPVDTQYF. CDR3 nucleotide sequence: TGTGCCTGGATTCGGGGGGCCCCAGTGGATACGCAGTATTTT.

At least ten counts were recorded for this clonotype. V gene TRBV12-3 or TRBV12-4 combines with J gene TRBJ1-1, with D perhaps matching TRBD1 (6 bases). The CDR3 sequence is 14 residues long. Trimming took 6 bases from V and 1 from J, leaving 12 bases between them. CDR3: CASSQQGGNTEAFF. CDR3 nucleotide sequence: TGTGCCAGCAGCCAACAGGGAGGGAACACTGAAGCTTTCTTT.

The rearrangement links TRBV12-3 or TRBV12-4 to TRBJ2-1, with D possibly called TRBD1 or TRBD2 (6 bases each). The CDR3 sequence is 13 residues long. Deletions cut 3 bases from V and 6 bases from J, with 9 bases between. CDR3 in DNA: TGTGCCAGCAGTTTTGGGGGGCCCAATGAGCAGTTCTTC. Translated: CASSFGGPNEQFF.

The CDR3 bases are TGTGCCAGCAGCCGGACTAGCGGGGCCCCCTACGAGCAGTACTTC. Protein product: CASSRTSGAPYEQYF. The chain is built from TRBV12-3 or TRBV12-4 and TRBJ2-7, with 12 bases matching TRBD2. The CDR3 is 15 amino acids. The V gene end was trimmed by 6 bases and the J gene end by 2 bases; junction bases not matched to a gene: 5.

The chain joins TRBV11-3 to TRBJ2-1; the D gene is possibly TRBD2 (5 bases). Per the germline V gene, CDR1 is SGHNT and CDR2 is YENEEA. The CDR3 spans 14 residues. The V and J ends lost 5 bases and 5 bases respectively, with 13 bases between them. CDR3 sequence: CASSRDGVDNEQFF. The CDR3 DNA follows: TGTGCCAGCAGCCGAGACGGGGTAGACAATGAGCAGTTCTTC.

The chain employs TRBV6-5 and TRBJ2-5; 15 nucleotides agree with TRBD2. CDR1 is MNHEY and CDR2 is SVGAGI in the germline V gene. The CDR3 is 18 residues long. J lost 5 bases, V lost 0 bases, and 7 bases had no gene match. The CDR3, as DNA: TGTGCCAGCAGTTACTCATGGACTAGCGGGGGGGCTGGTGAGACCCAGTACTTC. Translation: CASSYSWTSGGAGETQYF.

This clonotype has a handful of counts. The CDR3 loop is CATSDPGTGHSSTDTQYF. DNA for the CDR3: TGTGCCACCAGTGACCCCGGGACAGGCCATTCTAGCACAGATACGCAGTATTTT. V is TRBV24-1 and J is TRBJ2-3, with 8 positions matching TRBD1. This CDR3 has 18 residues. Germline trimming cut 4 bases from V and 0 bases from J; bases unmatched to any gene: 11. The germline CDR1 and CDR2 sequences are KGHDR and SFDVKD.

CDR3 in DNA: TGTGCCAGCAGTGAATTCCCCGGGGAGCTGTTTTTT. This gives the protein CASSEFPGELFF. J is TRBJ2-2 and V is TRBV2; D gene ambiguous. The V gene lost 2 bases and the J gene lost 6 bases, with 4 bases spanning the gap. CDR1 and CDR2 (germline): SNHLY, FYNNEI. The CDR3 sequence is 12 residues long.

The V call is TRBV25-1, the J call TRBJ2-3, with TRBD2 matching 10 bases. This CDR3 has 16 residues. V lost 6 bases and J lost 1; bases outside the gene matches: 7. Germline V gene sequence: CDR1 MGHDK, CDR2 SYGVNS. The CDR3 here is CASSDLLAGGTDTQYF. The CDR3, as DNA: TGTGCCAGCAGCGACCTCCTAGCGGGGGGCACAGATACGCAGTATTTT. Supplemented by reference TRBV25-1 and TRBJ2-3, the full variable domain reads EADIYQTPRYLVIGTGKKITLECSQTMGHDKMYWYQQDPGMELHLIHYSYGVNSTEKGDLSSESTVSRIRTEHFPLTLESARPSHTSQYLCASSDLLAGGTDTQYFGPGTRLTVL.

This clonotype was detected only a few times. The rearrangement uses TRBV10-3 and TRBJ2-5; the match to TRBD1 covers 7 bases. Germline CDR1 reads ENHRY; CDR2 reads SYGVKD. The CDR3 covers 14 residues. V shed 5 bases, J shed 5 bases, and the junction held 8 bases outside the gene matches. The CDR3 DNA reads as TGTGCCATCAGTCCGGACAGGACCCCGGAGACCCAGTACTTC. Its translation is CAISPDRTPETQYF.

This clonotype was counted between two and nine times. The rearrangement uses TRBV15 and TRBJ1-1, with 7 bases identical to TRBD1. Germline trimming cut 5 bases from V and 5 bases from J; bases unmatched to any gene: 8. The CDR3 is 14 amino acids. Germline CDR1 LNHNV, CDR2 YYDKDF (reference sequence). The CDR3 protein is CATSGQAARTEAFF. DNA for the CDR3: TGTGCCACCAGCGGACAGGCGGCGAGAACTGAAGCTTTCTTT.

The chain uses TRBV25-1 and TRBJ1-1, with 7 nucleotides matching TRBD1. The CDR3 extends over 14 amino acids. The J segment lost 1 base and the V segment lost 4 bases, leaving 3 bases of the junction unmatched. Per the germline V gene, CDR1 is MGHDK and CDR2 is SYGVNS. CDR3 amino acids: CASSVDRSNTEAFF. The CDR3 DNA follows: TGTGCCAGCAGTGTGGACAGGTCGAACACTGAAGCTTTCTTT. Based on the CDR3 plus reference TRBV25-1 and TRBJ1-1, the full variable domain is EADIYQTPRYLVIGTGKKITLECSQTMGHDKMYWYQQDPGMELHLIHYSYGVNSTEKGDLSSESTVSRIRTEHFPLTLESARPSHTSQYLCASSVDRSNTEAFFGQGTRLTVV.

This clonotype has at least ten counts. CDR3 in amino acids: CASSVDNYGYTF. In nucleotides, the CDR3 is TGTGCCAGCAGTGTGGACAACTATGGCTACACCTTC. The V gene is TRBV6-1, the J gene TRBJ1-2; no firm D call. This CDR3 is 12 amino acids long. Germline assignment: CDR1 MNHNS and CDR2 SASEGT. Trimming left V 4 bases short and J 2 bases short, with 5 bases between.

The chain joins TRBV5-1 to TRBJ2-7, with 11 bases fitting TRBD1. Germline-derived CDR1 and CDR2 are SGHRS and YFSETQ. The CDR3 has 16 residues. J gave up 4 bases and V 3 bases, and 9 bases lay outside the gene matches. The CDR3 region has the DNA TGCGCCAGCAGCTCTCTCCGGGACAGGGGGACTTACGAGCAGTACTTC. This sequence encodes CASSSLRDRGTYEQYF. Together with reference TRBV5-1 and TRBJ2-7, the CDR3 gives the full variable domain: KAGVTQTPRYLIKTRGQQVTLSCSPISGHRSVSWYQQTPGQGLQFLFEYFSETQRNKGNFPGRFSGRQFSNSRSEMNVSTLELGDSALYLCASSSLRDRGTYEQYFGPGTRLTVT.

V usage is TRBV18 and J usage is TRBJ1-1, with TRBD1 matching over 8 bases. The V segment lost 4 bases and the J segment 4 bases; nucleotides outside the gene matches: 8. The CDR3 contains 15 residues. The germline gives CDR1 KGHSH, CDR2 LQKENI. The CDR3 here is CASSRTGQSSTEAFF. The CDR3 region has the DNA TGTGCCAGCTCACGGACAGGGCAATCAAGCACTGAAGCTTTCTTT.

The chain joins TRBV4-1 to TRBJ1-2, with D tentatively TRBD1 (5 bases). V lost 1 base and J lost 3, with 9 bases in between. In germline, CDR1 is MGHRA, CDR2 YSYEKL. CDR3 length: 14 amino acids. The CDR3 loop reads CASSQATEYYGYTF. The CDR3 DNA is TGCGCCAGCAGCCAAGCGACAGAATACTATGGCTACACCTTC.